These 20 T cell receptor beta chains were all obtained from the same sample, sequenced in a study of tumor-infiltrating lymphocytes in primary liver carcinoma. Total RNA (around 500 ng) served as template for TCR beta cDNA synthesis primed by a constant-region primer. Each TCR beta library was derived from three nested multiplex PCR rounds that employed slightly modified ARM-PCR. The two initial PCR rounds, nine to eleven cycles each, used TRBV1-TRBV30 forward and C-beta reverse primers. TCRdb ran MiXCR on the multiplex PCR reads and lists one entry per CDR3 protein. The sample records about 310,000 distinct CDR3 sequences, 60% to 80% being singletons. For blood RNA, unsorted whole blood served as the source, and germline DNA was extracted too. Sequencing input: peripheral blood. These TCRs come from a man aged 35 to 55 with primary liver carcinoma and hepatitis B virus infection.

Details on this clonotype: A much larger clone lies one base from this, so it may be a read error. V gene TRBV30 combines with J gene TRBJ1-1; possible D gene TRBD1, 5 bases. CDR1 and CDR2 (germline): GTSNPN, SVGIG (reference sequence). The CDR3 totals 15 residues. V dropped 4 bases and J dropped 1 base, with 16 bases sitting between them. CDR3 sequence (DNA): TGTGCCTGGAATGCAGCCGGGACGGAGAACACTGAAGCTTTCTTT. This codes for CAWNAAGTENTEAFF. Full variable domain (outside the CDR3, taken from reference TRBV30 and TRBJ1-1): SQTIHQWPATLVQPVGSPLSLECTVEGTSNPNLYWYRQAAGRGLQLLFYSVGIGQISSEVPQNLSASRPQDRQFILSSKKLLLSDSGFYLCAWNAAGTENTEAFFGQGTRLTVV.

The chain uses TRBV6-1 and TRBJ2-1; D not certain. The CDR3 is 14 residues long. Germline CDR1 and CDR2: MNHNS and SASEGT. The V end was cut by 4 bases, the J end by 0 bases, with 7 bases between. The CDR3 DNA is TGTGCCAGCAGTGTCCGGGCCTCCTACAATGAGCAGTTCTTC. As protein: CASSVRASYNEQFF.

Remarks on this clonotype: Without the conserved terminal phenylalanine or tryptophan, this CDR3 likely stems from a read error. The chain uses TRBV28 and TRBJ2-7, with 7 positions matching TRBD1. The CDR3 contains 14 residues. CDR1 is MDHEN, CDR2 SYDVKM, per germline. J gave up 6 bases and V 10 bases, and 15 bases lay outside the gene matches. The CDR3 here is CATTKGSGGVEQYL. CDR3 nucleotide sequence: TGTGCCACCACTAAGGGGTCAGGGGGAGTCGAGCAGTACCTC.

Worth noting for this clonotype: This may be a read error, as it is one base from a much larger clone. The rearrangement joins TRBV29-1 to TRBJ2-3; 7 nucleotides agree with TRBD2. Looked up from germline, CDR1 is SQVTM and CDR2 is ANQGSEA. The CDR3 is 14 residues long. The V and J ends lost 4 bases and 2 bases, in that order; junction bases with no gene match: 6. The CDR3 nucleotides read TGCAGCGTTGGAAGCGGGATCCCCACAGATACGCAGTATTTT. Residues: CSVGSGIPTDTQYF.

The V and J genes are TRBV11-2 and TRBJ2-3; D is unclear. This CDR3 comprises 15 residues. The germline gives CDR1 SGHAT, CDR2 FQNNGV. V was cut by 5 bases and J by 4 bases, with 16 bases left in between. The CDR3 spells CASSQRMGRADTQYF. The CDR3 coding sequence is TGTGCCAGCAGCCAGAGGATGGGAAGGGCAGATACGCAGTATTTT.

For this clonotype: One junction end disagrees with the germline gene, perhaps due to a read error. This chain links TRBV7-9 with TRBJ2-2; possibly TRBD1 or TRBD2 for D (6 bases each). In germline, CDR1 is SEHNR, CDR2 FQNEAQ (reference sequence). This CDR3 has 13 residues. This chain's CDR3 is CASSDSGAGELFF. As DNA, the CDR3 is TGTGCCAGCTCTGATTCGGGGGCCGGGGAACTGTTTTTT.

This clonotype was seen only once. This clone may be a read error of a much larger clone one base away. The genes are TRBV4-2 and TRBJ2-5, with D tentatively TRBD1 (5 bases). This CDR3 contains 15 residues. Germline CDR1 LGHNA, CDR2 YNFKEQ. This CDR3 reads CANSQAPRAGETQYF. For the CDR3, the DNA is TGTGCCAACAGCCAAGCCCCTAGAGCAGGGGAGACCCAGTACTTC.

Concerning this clonotype: Since the CDR3 does not end with the conserved phenylalanine or tryptophan, this likely comes from a read error. The genes are TRBV29-1 and TRBJ1-5; no clear D gene. The CDR3 extends over 13 amino acids. Germline-derived CDR1 and CDR2 are SQVTM and ANQGSEA. In DNA, the CDR3 is TGCAGCGTTGAACTTAGTAGCAATCAGCCTCAGCATTAT. Its translation: CSVELSSNQPQHY.

This clonotype turned up a few times. A read error may be the cause here, since a much bigger clone is one base away. V usage is TRBV29-1 and J usage is TRBJ2-5; 8 positions agree with TRBD2. The V gene end was trimmed by 7 bases and the J gene end by 7 bases; junction bases not matched to a gene: 14. CDR3 length equals 14 residues. Per the germline V gene, CDR1 is SQVTM and CDR2 is ANQGSEA. This CDR3 reads CSADQAGVGGTQYF. CDR3 DNA sequence: TGCAGCGCTGACCAAGCGGGAGTCGGGGGGACCCAGTACTTC. Drawing the rest from reference TRBV29-1 and TRBJ2-5, the complete variable domain is SAVISQKPSRDICQRGTSLTIQCQVDSQVTMMFWYRQQPGQSLTLIATANQGSEATYESGFVIDKFPISRPNLTFSTLTVSNMSPEDSSIYLCSADQAGVGGTQYFGPGTRLLVL.

The V gene is TRBV28, the J gene TRBJ2-7; D is possibly TRBD1 or TRBD2 (5 bases each). The V end was cut by 3 bases, the J end by 3 bases, with 15 bases between. CDR3 length: 15 residues. Germline CDR1 is MDHEN and CDR2 is SYDVKM. CDR3 DNA sequence: TGTGCCAGCAGTTTTGGGGGTAGCCTTGGCTACGAGCAGTACTTC. It encodes CASSFGGSLGYEQYF. Full variable domain (missing parts from reference TRBV28 and TRBJ2-7): DVKVTQSSRYLVKRTGEKVFLECVQDMDHENMFWYRQDPGLGLRLIYFSYDVKMKEKGDIPEGYSVSREKKERFSLILESASTNQTSMYLCASSFGGSLGYEQYFGPGTRLTVT.

In this sample, this clonotype turned up a few times. The chain has TRBV5-1 and TRBJ2-3; the match to TRBD2 covers 10 bases. J lost 0 bases, V lost 4 bases, and 5 bases had no gene match. The CDR3 consists of 16 residues. In germline, CDR1 is SGHRS, CDR2 YFSETQ. CDR3 sequence: CASSTRTSGSTDTQYF. CDR3 in DNA: TGCGCCAGCAGCACCAGGACTAGCGGTAGCACAGATACGCAGTATTTT.

Details on this clonotype: Being one base from a much bigger clone, this may be a read error. J is TRBJ2-7 and V is TRBV6-1; a possible D gene is TRBD1 (7 bases). Germline V gene lookup returns CDR1 MNHNS and CDR2 SASEGT. CDR3 length: 12 residues. The CDR3: CVSRRDSYEQYF. The DNA for the CDR3 is TGTGTCAGCAGGAGGGACAGCTACGAGCAGTACTTC.

In its sample, this clonotype was seen once. The rearrangement uses TRBV6-1 and TRBJ1-1; D unresolved. CDR1 and CDR2 from the germline V gene are MNHNS and SASEGT. Trimming took 10 bases from V and 0 from J, leaving 18 bases between them. This CDR3 has 15 residues. CDR3 in amino acids: CANRLGGFMNTEAFF. Here the CDR3 DNA reads TGTGCCAACAGACTCGGTGGGTTCATGAACACTGAAGCTTTCTTT.

This chain links TRBV5-1 with TRBJ2-7; D possibly matches TRBD1 or TRBD2 (6 bases each). The CDR3 covers 14 residues. The V end was cut by 7 bases, the J end by 5 bases, with 19 bases between. The germline gives CDR1 SGHRS, CDR2 YFSETQ. CDR3 nucleotides: TGCGCCAGCGGGCTCCCGGGGGCGTCCCACGAGCAGTACTTC. As protein: CASGLPGASHEQYF.

As regards this clonotype: A read error is possible here, since a much larger clone lies one base away. The chain links TRBV29-1 to TRBJ2-1, with D maybe TRBD1 (5 bases). V was pared by 6 bases and J by 4 bases, with 13 bases between. Germline CDR1 reads SQVTM; CDR2 reads ANQGSEA. CDR3 length equals 13 residues. CDR3: CSVKRPGYNEQFF. The CDR3 DNA sequence: TGCAGCGTAAAACGCCCAGGGTACAATGAGCAGTTCTTC.

A word on this clonotype: Sequence at one end of the junction differs from germline and may be a read error. The V gene is TRBV29-1, the J gene TRBJ2-3; 8 nucleotides agree with TRBD2. This CDR3 comprises 19 residues. CDR1 and CDR2 (germline): SQVTM, ANQGSEA. CDR3 nucleotide sequence: TGCAGCGTCTACGGGGGACTAGAGGGAGGGCCGAGGAACGCAGATACGCAATATTTT. It yields the protein CSVYGGLEGGPRNADTQYF.

This clonotype was recorded many times. J is TRBJ1-5 and V is TRBV4-1; D call uncertain. Germline V gene sequence: CDR1 MGHRA, CDR2 YSYEKL. This CDR3 has 14 residues. V gave up 0 bases and J gave up 0 bases, with 3 bases separating them. This chain's CDR3 is CASSQDGSNQPQHF. The CDR3 DNA sequence: TGCGCCAGCAGCCAAGATGGTAGCAATCAGCCCCAGCATTTT.

V gene TRBV5-1 combines with J gene TRBJ2-5, with D perhaps TRBD1 or TRBD2 (6 bases each). Between the trimmed V and J ends, which lost 5 bases and 3 bases, there was a span of 14 bases. The length of the CDR3 is 14 residues. The germline V gene has CDR1 SGHRS and CDR2 YFSETQ. The CDR3 bases are TGCGCCAGCAGTATGGCCGGGGGCGAAGAGACCCAGTACTTC. Protein sequence: CASSMAGGEETQYF.

As for this clonotype: Here the CDR3 omits its conserved ending phenylalanine or tryptophan, so a read error is the likely source. The gene calls are TRBV11-3 and TRBJ2-2; possible D gene TRBD1, 5 bases. The V gene's germline CDR1 is SGHNT and CDR2 YENEEA. V dropped 5 bases and J dropped 6 bases, with 13 bases sitting between them. The CDR3 spans 14 residues. The DNA for the CDR3 is TGTGCCAGCAGCCAGGGTTTAGTATCCGGGGAGCTGTTTTAT. Amino acid sequence: CASSQGLVSGELFY.

This sequence joins TRBV21-1 and TRBJ2-2; the listed D gene, TRBD1, was not tested against the DNA. TRBV21-1 is reported as a pseudogene. CDR3 length: 20 residues. This chain's CDR3 is CASSNVGVGRAYLNTGELFF. For the CDR3, the DNA is TGTGCCAGCAGCAATGTCGGTGTGGGCAGGGCTTACCTGAACACCGGGGAGCTGTTTTTT.